Below are 20 T cell receptor beta chains sequenced from a single sample in a study of blood T cell repertoires in COVID-19 (dated by TCRdb to 2019 to 2021). Library prep was done by the immunoSEQ multiplex PCR assay. Entries here come from immuneACCESS through TCRdb and include only in-frame sequences with V and J called. Some clones fail to appear in such tables; in the studies checked, an unresolved V gene covers under half of the shortfall, and the cause of the remainder is unknown. Counted in this sample were roughly 350,000 clones; 88% of them appeared once. The ten largest clones capture around 7.9% of the sample. What was sequenced was peripheral blood. These receptors were collected from a woman between 70 and 85 years old with COVID-19, enrolled during active disease.

V usage is TRBV6-2 or TRBV6-3 and J usage is TRBJ2-5; D possibly corresponds to TRBD1 (6 bases). With 1 base removed from V and 2 bases from J, the gap between germline ends came to 11 bases. The CDR3 is 15 amino acids. CDR1 and CDR2 from the germline V gene are MNHEY and SVGEGT. The CDR3 DNA reads as TGTGCCAGCAGTTACTTCGGCAGGGGTCAAGAGACCCAGTACTTC. This encodes CASSYFGRGQETQYF.

CDR3 sequence: CASSYRTIGTEAFF. The DNA for the CDR3 is TGTGCCAGCAGTTACCGGACAATTGGCACTGAAGCTTTCTTT. The chain is built from TRBV6-5 and TRBJ1-1, with D possibly being TRBD1 (5 bases). V gave up 2 bases and J gave up 4 bases, with 11 bases separating them. The germline CDR1 and CDR2 sequences are MNHEY and SVGAGI. This CDR3 has 14 residues.

The chain is built from TRBV2 and TRBJ2-7; D ambiguous. Trimming took 4 bases from V and 3 from J, leaving 7 bases between them. This CDR3 region has 12 residues. Germline lookup yields CDR1 SNHLY and CDR2 FYNNEI. The CDR3 coding sequence is TGTGCCAGCAGTGGAGGATTCTACGAGCAGTACTTC. It is translated as CASSGGFYEQYF.

The chain is built from TRBV10-3 and TRBJ1-6, with 7 bases fitting TRBD1. The ends lost 6 bases at V and 0 bases at J; junction bases unmatched: 5. The CDR3 loop spans 16 amino acids. Germline values: CDR1 ENHRY, CDR2 SYGVKD. The CDR3 sequence is CAIRGTESSYNSPLHF. The CDR3 nucleotides read TGTGCCATCAGGGGGACAGAGAGCTCCTATAATTCACCCCTCCACTTT.

The chain employs TRBV6-2 or TRBV6-3 and TRBJ1-2; 8 nucleotides match TRBD1. CDR1 is MNHEY and CDR2 is SVGEGT in the germline V gene. The CDR3 totals 18 residues. After removal of 4 bases from V and 3 bases from J, the junction contained 16 bases not matched to a gene. CDR3 sequence: CASSFRLRGPGGDYGYTF. As DNA, the CDR3 is TGTGCCAGCAGTTTCCGTCTCAGGGGGCCAGGCGGAGACTATGGCTACACCTTC.

In the case of this clone: Other DNA variants within this sample encode the same CDR3. The chain carries TRBV5-1 and TRBJ2-5; D remains ambiguous. V lost 2 bases and J 5 bases, leaving 7 bases between the germline ends. Germline V gene lookup returns CDR1 SGHRS and CDR2 YFSETQ. CDR3 length: 12 amino acids. The CDR3 here is CASSLTEETQYF. DNA for the CDR3: TGCGCCAGCAGCTTAACCGAGGAGACCCAGTACTTC. Complete variable domain (other parts from reference TRBV5-1 and TRBJ2-5): KAGVTQTPRYLIKTRGQQVTLSCSPISGHRSVSWYQQTPGQGLQFLFEYFSETQRNKGNFPGRFSGRQFSNSRSEMNVSTLELGDSALYLCASSLTEETQYFGPGTRLLVL.

The chain has TRBV29-1 and TRBJ2-7; 12 nucleotides agree with TRBD1. CDR1 is SQVTM, CDR2 ANQGSEA, per germline. V shed 7 bases and J 5 bases; nucleotides not matched to a gene: 3. The CDR3 loop spans 12 amino acids. The CDR3 sequence: CSAGDRGHEQYF. The CDR3 DNA follows: TGCAGCGCCGGGGACAGGGGGCACGAGCAGTACTTC.

This clone was recorded at least ten times. This chain connects TRBV7-9 to TRBJ1-2; a weak D match, TRBD1 (5 bases). Per the germline V gene, CDR1 is SEHNR and CDR2 is FQNEAQ (reference sequence). The CDR3 has 15 residues. Between the trimmed V and J ends, which lost 1 base and 5 bases, there was a span of 14 bases. In DNA, the CDR3 is TGTGCCAGCAGCTTAGATCAGGCTGGGGCATATGGCTACACCTTC. Translated, it gives CASSLDQAGAYGYTF.

Notes on this clone: Other DNA sequences in this specimen translate into the identical CDR3. The chain links TRBV5-1 to TRBJ2-2; tentatively, D is TRBD2 (7 bases). V shed 4 bases and J shed 3 bases, with 10 bases lying between them. The CDR3 loop spans 14 amino acids. Germline lookup yields CDR1 SGHRS and CDR2 YFSETQ. The CDR3 DNA follows: TGCGCCAGCAGCAGGGGGGGAGACACCGGGGAGCTGTTTTTT. It translates to CASSRGGDTGELFF.

The chain links TRBV28 to TRBJ1-1; D may be TRBD1 (6 bases). This CDR3 spans 11 amino acids. Deletions cut 7 bases from V and 3 bases from J, with 6 bases between. In germline, CDR1 is MDHEN, CDR2 SYDVKM. CDR3 nucleotides: TGTGCCAGCAAGGGGGACACTGAAGCTTTCTTT. Translation gives CASKGDTEAFF. Full variable domain (missing parts from reference TRBV28 and TRBJ1-1): DVKVTQSSRYLVKRTGEKVFLECVQDMDHENMFWYRQDPGLGLRLIYFSYDVKMKEKGDIPEGYSVSREKKERFSLILESASTNQTSMYLCASKGDTEAFFGQGTRLTVV.

J is TRBJ1-1 and V is TRBV18; no definite D call. The germline gives CDR1 KGHSH, CDR2 LQKENI. The CDR3 has 13 amino acids. Deletions cut 6 bases from V and 7 bases from J, with 15 bases between. The CDR3 sequence: CASSGQARYEAFF. In nucleotides, the CDR3 is TGTGCCAGCTCTGGTCAGGCTCGATATGAAGCTTTCTTT.

This clone occurred once. This chain joins TRBV18 and TRBJ1-1, with D tentatively TRBD1 (5 bases). From germline, CDR1 is KGHSH and CDR2 LQKENI. Deletions cut 0 bases from V and 1 base from J, with 12 bases between. The CDR3 length is 16 residues. CDR3 loop: CASSPPHRGENTEAFF. The CDR3 DNA reads as TGTGCCAGCTCACCACCTCATAGGGGCGAGAACACTGAAGCTTTCTTT.

CDR3 sequence: CASSQDRAGDYGYTF. Written as DNA, the CDR3 is TGCGCCAGCAGCCAAGATCGGGCAGGGGATTATGGCTACACCTTC. This chain connects TRBV4-3 to TRBJ1-2; tentatively, D is TRBD1 (6 bases). This CDR3 has 15 residues. The germline CDR1 and CDR2 sequences are LGHNA and YSLEER. The V gene lost 0 bases and the J gene lost 5 bases, with 13 bases spanning the gap.

The rearrangement links TRBV10-3 to TRBJ1-6, with 9 bases fitting TRBD1. This CDR3 has 15 amino acids. Looked up from germline, CDR1 is ENHRY and CDR2 is SYGVKD. V lost 4 bases, J lost 7 bases, and 5 bases stayed unmatched. CDR3 nucleotide sequence: TGTGCCATCAGTGGGGACAGGGTAGGGAATTCACCCCTCCACTTT. Protein product: CAISGDRVGNSPLHF.

This clone occurred once. The V and J genes are TRBV27 and TRBJ2-7; 7 bases are a match to TRBD2. The CDR3 is 16 residues long. V lost 8 bases and J lost 2; bases outside the gene matches: 15. From germline, CDR1 is MNHEY and CDR2 SMNVEV (reference sequence). The CDR3 loop reads CASAKPRGVATYEQYF. The DNA of the CDR3 is TGTGCCAGCGCCAAACCTCGGGGGGTCGCGACCTACGAGCAGTACTTC.

This chain uses TRBV27 with TRBJ2-5; no definite D call. The length of the CDR3 is 14 residues. Trimming removed 7 bases from V and 2 bases from J, with 14 bases in between. Germline lookup yields CDR1 MNHEY and CDR2 SMNVEV (reference sequence). DNA of the CDR3: TGTGCCAGCACCCCCTTCCCGGGTCAAGAGACCCAGTACTTC. Amino acid sequence: CASTPFPGQETQYF.

The chain is built from TRBV7-2 and TRBJ2-1; 10 nucleotides match TRBD2. Germline-derived CDR1 and CDR2 are SGHTA and FQGNSA. The CDR3 spans 15 residues. Trimming removed 5 bases from V and 7 bases from J; junction bases left unmatched: 8. Here the CDR3 reads CASSPSAGGYNEQFF. The CDR3 DNA is TGTGCCAGCAGCCCATCAGCGGGGGGGTATAATGAGCAGTTCTTC.

This chain uses TRBV29-1 with TRBJ1-2; the match to TRBD1 covers 8 bases. Germline loops: CDR1 SQVTM, CDR2 ANQGSEA. V gave up 7 bases and J gave up 0 bases; unmatched junction bases: 1. The CDR3 runs 12 residues. CDR3 protein: CSEGQANYGYTF. The CDR3 region has the DNA TGCAGCGAGGGACAGGCTAACTATGGCTACACCTTC.

This clone was counted once. The rearrangement uses TRBV28 and TRBJ2-5; D is uncertain. CDR1 is MDHEN and CDR2 is SYDVKM in the germline V gene. This CDR3 comprises 12 residues. V was pared by 8 bases and J by 0 bases, with 7 bases between. The CDR3 nucleotides read TGTGCCAGCGGTAGCTACCAAGAGACCCAGTACTTC. Encoded protein: CASGSYQETQYF.

The chain carries TRBV7-2 and TRBJ2-7; 7 positions agree with TRBD2. V lost 4 bases and J lost 4; bases outside the gene matches: 10. Germline-derived CDR1 and CDR2 are SGHTA and FQGNSA. The CDR3 is 15 residues long. CDR3 DNA: TGTGCCAGCAGCTCCTCGATTGGGGGGGGATACGAGCAGTACTTC. It translates to CASSSSIGGGYEQYF.